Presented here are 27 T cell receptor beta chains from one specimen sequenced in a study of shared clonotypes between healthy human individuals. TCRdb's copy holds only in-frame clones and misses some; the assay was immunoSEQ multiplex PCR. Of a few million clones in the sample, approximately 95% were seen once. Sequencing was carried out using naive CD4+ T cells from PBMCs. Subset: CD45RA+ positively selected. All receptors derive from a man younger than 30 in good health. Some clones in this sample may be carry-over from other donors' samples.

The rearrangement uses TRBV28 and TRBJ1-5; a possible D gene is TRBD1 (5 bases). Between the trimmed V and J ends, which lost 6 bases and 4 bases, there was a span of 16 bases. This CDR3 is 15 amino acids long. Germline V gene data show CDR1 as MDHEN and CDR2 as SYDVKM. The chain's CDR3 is CASRQTGNGNQPQHF. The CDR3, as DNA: TGTGCCAGCAGGCAAACAGGAAATGGGAATCAGCCCCAGCATTTT.

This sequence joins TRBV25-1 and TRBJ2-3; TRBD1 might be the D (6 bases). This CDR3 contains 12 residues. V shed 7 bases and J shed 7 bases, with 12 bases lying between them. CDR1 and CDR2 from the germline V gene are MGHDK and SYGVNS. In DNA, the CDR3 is TGTGCCAGCACAGGGGCTTTGAATACGCAGTATTTT. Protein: CASTGALNTQYF. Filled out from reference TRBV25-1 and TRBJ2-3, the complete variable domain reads EADIYQTPRYLVIGTGKKITLECSQTMGHDKMYWYQQDPGMELHLIHYSYGVNSTEKGDLSSESTVSRIRTEHFPLTLESARPSHTSQYLCASTGALNTQYFGPGTRLTVL.

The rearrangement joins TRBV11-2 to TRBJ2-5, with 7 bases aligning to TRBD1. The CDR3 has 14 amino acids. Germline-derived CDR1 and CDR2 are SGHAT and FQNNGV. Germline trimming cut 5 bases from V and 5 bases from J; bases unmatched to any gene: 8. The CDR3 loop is CASSRVEQGETQYF. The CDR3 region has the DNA TGTGCCAGCAGCCGGGTGGAACAGGGGGAGACCCAGTACTTC.

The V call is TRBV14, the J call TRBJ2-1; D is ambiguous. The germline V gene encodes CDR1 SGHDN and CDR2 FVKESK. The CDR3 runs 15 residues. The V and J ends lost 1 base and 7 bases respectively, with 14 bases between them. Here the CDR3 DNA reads TGTGCCAGCAGCCAAGCCCTCGTCTGGGTAAATGAGCAGTTCTTC. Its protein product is CASSQALVWVNEQFF.

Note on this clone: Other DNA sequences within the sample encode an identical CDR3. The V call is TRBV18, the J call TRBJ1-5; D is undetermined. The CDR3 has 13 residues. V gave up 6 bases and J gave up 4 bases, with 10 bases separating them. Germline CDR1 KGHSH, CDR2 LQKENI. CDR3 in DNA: TGTGCCAGCTCCCCCCCGGGGAATCAGCCCCAGCATTTT. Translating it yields CASSPPGNQPQHF.

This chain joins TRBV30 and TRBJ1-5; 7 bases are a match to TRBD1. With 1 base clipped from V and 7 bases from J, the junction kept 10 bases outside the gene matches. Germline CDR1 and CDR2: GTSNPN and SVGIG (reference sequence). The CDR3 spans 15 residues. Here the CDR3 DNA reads TGTGCCTGGAGTGGAGAGTTAGGGGGCGGACAGCCCCAGCATTTT. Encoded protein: CAWSGELGGGQPQHF.

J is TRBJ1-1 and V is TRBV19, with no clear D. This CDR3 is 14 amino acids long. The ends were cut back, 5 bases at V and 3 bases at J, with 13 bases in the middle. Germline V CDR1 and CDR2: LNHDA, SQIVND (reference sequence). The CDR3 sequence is CASSEAQVYTEAFF. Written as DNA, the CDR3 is TGTGCCAGTAGTGAAGCCCAGGTTTACACTGAAGCTTTCTTT.

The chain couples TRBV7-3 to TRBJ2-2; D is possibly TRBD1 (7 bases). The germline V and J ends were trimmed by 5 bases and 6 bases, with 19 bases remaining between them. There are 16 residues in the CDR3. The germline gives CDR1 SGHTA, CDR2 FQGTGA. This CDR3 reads CASSLRQGGLAGELFF. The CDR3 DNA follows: TGTGCCAGCAGCCTAAGACAGGGAGGACTCGCCGGGGAGCTGTTTTTT.

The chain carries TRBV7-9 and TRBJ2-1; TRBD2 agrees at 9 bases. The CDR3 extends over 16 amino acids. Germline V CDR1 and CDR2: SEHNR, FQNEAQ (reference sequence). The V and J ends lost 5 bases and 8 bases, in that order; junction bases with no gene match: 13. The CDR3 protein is CASSQSGRSNMDEQFF. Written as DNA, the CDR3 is TGTGCCAGCAGCCAGAGCGGGAGGTCAAATATGGATGAGCAGTTCTTC.

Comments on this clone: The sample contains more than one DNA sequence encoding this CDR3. As DNA, the CDR3 is TGTGCCAGCAGCTTAGCGCGGGCGAACACTGAAGCTTTCTTT. The encoded protein is CASSLARANTEAFF. The chain carries TRBV7-8 and TRBJ1-1; D gene uncertain. The CDR3 runs 14 residues. Trimming removed 0 bases from V and 1 base from J, with 6 bases in between. Germline V gene data show CDR1 as SGHVS and CDR2 as FQNEAQ. The full variable domain, completed using reference TRBV7-8 and TRBJ1-1, is GAGVSQSPRYKVAKRGQDVALRCDPISGHVSLFWYQQALGQGPEFLTYFQNEAQLDKSGLPSDRFFAERPEGSVSTLKIQRTQQEDSAVYLCASSLARANTEAFFGQGTRLTVV.

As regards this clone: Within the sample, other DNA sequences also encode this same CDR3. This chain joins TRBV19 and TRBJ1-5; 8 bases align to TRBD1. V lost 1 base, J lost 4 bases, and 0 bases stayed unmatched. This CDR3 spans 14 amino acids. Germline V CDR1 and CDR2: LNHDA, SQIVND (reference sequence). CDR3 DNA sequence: TGTGCCAGTAGTATAGGACAGGGGAATCAGCCCCAGCATTTT. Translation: CASSIGQGNQPQHF.

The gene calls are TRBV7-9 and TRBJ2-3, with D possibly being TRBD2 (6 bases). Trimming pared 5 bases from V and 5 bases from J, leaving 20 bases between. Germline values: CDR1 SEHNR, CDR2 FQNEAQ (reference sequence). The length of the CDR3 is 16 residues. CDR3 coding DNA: TGTGCCAGCAGCGCCGGGTTAGCGGCTGGGAGAGATACGCAGTATTTT. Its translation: CASSAGLAAGRDTQYF.

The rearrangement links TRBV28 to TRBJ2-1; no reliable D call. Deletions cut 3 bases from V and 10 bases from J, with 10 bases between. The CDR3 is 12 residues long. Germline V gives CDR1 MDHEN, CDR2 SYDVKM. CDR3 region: CASSFTAWEQFF. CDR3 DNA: TGTGCCAGCAGTTTCACAGCCTGGGAGCAGTTCTTC.

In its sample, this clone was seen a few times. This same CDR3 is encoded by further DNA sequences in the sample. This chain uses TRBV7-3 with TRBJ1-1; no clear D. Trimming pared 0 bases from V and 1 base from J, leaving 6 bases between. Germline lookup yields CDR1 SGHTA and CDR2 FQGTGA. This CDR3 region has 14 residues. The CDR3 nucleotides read TGTGCCAGCAGCTTAACGGCGGGGAACACTGAAGCTTTCTTT. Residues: CASSLTAGNTEAFF.

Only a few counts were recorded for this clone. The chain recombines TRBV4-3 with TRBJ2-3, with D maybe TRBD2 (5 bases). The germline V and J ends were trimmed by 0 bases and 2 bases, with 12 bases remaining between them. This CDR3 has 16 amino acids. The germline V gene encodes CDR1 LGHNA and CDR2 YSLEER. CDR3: CASSQEDSSSTDTQYF. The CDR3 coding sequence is TGCGCCAGCAGCCAAGAGGACTCTAGTTCCACAGATACGCAGTATTTT.

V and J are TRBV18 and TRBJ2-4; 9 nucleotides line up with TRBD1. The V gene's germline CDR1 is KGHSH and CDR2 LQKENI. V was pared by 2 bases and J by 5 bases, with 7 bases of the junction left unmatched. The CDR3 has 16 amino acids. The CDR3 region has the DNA TGTGCCAGCTCACCAACAGGGGGCTGGTTACAAAACATTCAGTACTTC. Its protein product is CASSPTGGWLQNIQYF.

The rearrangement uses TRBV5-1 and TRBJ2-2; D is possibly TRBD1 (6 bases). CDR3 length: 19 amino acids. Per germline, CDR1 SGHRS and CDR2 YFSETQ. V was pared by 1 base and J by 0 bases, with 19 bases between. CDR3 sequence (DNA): TGCGCCAGCAGCTTGTGGGGGCCCCTGGCAAGAACGAACACCGGGGAGCTGTTTTTT. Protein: CASSLWGPLARTNTGELFF.

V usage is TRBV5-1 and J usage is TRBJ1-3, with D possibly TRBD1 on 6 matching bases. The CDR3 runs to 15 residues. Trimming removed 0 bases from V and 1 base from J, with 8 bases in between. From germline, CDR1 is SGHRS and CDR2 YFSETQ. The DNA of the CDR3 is TGCGCCAGCAGCTTGGGAGACAGGTCTGGAAACACCATATATTTT. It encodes CASSLGDRSGNTIYF. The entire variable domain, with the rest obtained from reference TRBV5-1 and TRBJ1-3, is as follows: KAGVTQTPRYLIKTRGQQVTLSCSPISGHRSVSWYQQTPGQGLQFLFEYFSETQRNKGNFPGRFSGRQFSNSRSEMNVSTLELGDSALYLCASSLGDRSGNTIYFGEGSWLTVV.

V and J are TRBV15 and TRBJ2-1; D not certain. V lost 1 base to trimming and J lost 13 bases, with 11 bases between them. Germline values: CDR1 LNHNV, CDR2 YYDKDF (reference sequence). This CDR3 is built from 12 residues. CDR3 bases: TGTGCCACCAGCAGAGTTTTCTCGGCACAGTTCTTC. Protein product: CATSRVFSAQFF.

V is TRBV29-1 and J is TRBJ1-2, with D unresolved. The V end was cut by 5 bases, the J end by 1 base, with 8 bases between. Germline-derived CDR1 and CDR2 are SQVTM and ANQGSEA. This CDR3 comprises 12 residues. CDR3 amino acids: CSVHSGNYGYTF. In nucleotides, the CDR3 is TGCAGCGTTCACTCTGGTAACTATGGCTACACCTTC.

CDR3 DNA sequence: TGTGCCAGCAGCCCCCAGGGGGGGTCCTACAATGAGCAGTTCTTC. Its protein product is CASSPQGGSYNEQFF. The gene calls are TRBV6-4 and TRBJ2-1; either TRBD1 or TRBD2 may fit D (7 bases each). V lost 6 bases to trimming and J lost 1 base, with 13 bases between them. Germline V gene data show CDR1 as MRHNA and CDR2 as SNTAGT. The CDR3 spans 15 residues.

CDR3 bases: TGTGCCAGCAGCTTAGGTCAACTAGCGGGAGTCCACAATGAGCAGTTCTTC. Amino acids: CASSLGQLAGVHNEQFF. The chain uses TRBV11-3 and TRBJ2-1, with 11 bases fitting TRBD2. Germline loops: CDR1 SGHNT, CDR2 YENEEA. With V trimmed by 1 base and J by 5 bases, 7 bases remained unmatched. This CDR3 has 17 amino acids.

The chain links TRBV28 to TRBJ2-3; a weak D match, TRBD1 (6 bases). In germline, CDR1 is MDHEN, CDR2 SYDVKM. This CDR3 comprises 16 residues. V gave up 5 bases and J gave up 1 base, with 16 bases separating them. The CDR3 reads CASSQTGLWGTDTQYF. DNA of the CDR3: TGTGCCAGCAGTCAAACAGGGTTGTGGGGCACAGATACGCAGTATTTT.

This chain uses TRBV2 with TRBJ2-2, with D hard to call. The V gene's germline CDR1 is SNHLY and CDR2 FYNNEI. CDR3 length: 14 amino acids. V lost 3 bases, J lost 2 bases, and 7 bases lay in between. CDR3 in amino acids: CASSEGTNTGELFF. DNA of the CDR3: TGTGCCAGCAGTGAGGGTACAAACACCGGGGAGCTGTTTTTT.

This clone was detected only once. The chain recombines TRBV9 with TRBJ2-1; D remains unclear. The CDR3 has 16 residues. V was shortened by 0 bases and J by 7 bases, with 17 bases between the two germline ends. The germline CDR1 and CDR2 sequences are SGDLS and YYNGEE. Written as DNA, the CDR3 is TGTGCCAGCAGCGTAGCCAGTGCGAAGGGTTCGAATGAGCAGTTCTTC. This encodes CASSVASAKGSNEQFF.

CDR3 amino acids: CASSTRRGTNEKLFF. For the CDR3, the DNA is TGTGCCAGCAGCACCCGGCGCGGGACTAATGAAAAACTGTTTTTT. The V and J genes are TRBV9 and TRBJ1-4; no firm D call. CDR3 size: 15 residues. Germline-derived CDR1 and CDR2 are SGDLS and YYNGEE. The germline V and J ends were trimmed by 4 bases and 2 bases, with 12 bases remaining between them.

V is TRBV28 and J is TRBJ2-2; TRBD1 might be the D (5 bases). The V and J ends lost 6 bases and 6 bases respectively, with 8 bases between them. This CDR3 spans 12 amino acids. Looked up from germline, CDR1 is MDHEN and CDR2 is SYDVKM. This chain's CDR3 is CASSRAAGELFF. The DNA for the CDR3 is TGTGCCAGCAGCAGGGCGGCCGGGGAGCTGTTTTTT. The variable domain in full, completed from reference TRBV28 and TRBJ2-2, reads DVKVTQSSRYLVKRTGEKVFLECVQDMDHENMFWYRQDPGLGLRLIYFSYDVKMKEKGDIPEGYSVSREKKERFSLILESASTNQTSMYLCASSRAAGELFFGEGSRLTVL.